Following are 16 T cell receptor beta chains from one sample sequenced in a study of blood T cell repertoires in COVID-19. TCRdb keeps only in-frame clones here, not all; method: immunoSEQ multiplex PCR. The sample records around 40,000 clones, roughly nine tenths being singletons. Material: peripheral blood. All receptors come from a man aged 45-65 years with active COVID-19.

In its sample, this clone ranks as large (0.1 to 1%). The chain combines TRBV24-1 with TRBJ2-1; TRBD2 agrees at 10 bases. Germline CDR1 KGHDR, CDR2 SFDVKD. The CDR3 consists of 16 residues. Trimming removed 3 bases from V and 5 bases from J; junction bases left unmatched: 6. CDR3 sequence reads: CATSDAGLADNNEQFF. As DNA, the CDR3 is TGTGCCACCAGTGATGCCGGACTAGCGGATAACAATGAGCAGTTCTTC.

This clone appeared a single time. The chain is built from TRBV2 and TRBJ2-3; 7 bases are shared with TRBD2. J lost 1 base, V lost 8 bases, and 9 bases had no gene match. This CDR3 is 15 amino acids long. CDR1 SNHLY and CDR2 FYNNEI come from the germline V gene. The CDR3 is CASVDISGGTDTQYF. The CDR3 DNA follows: TGTGCCAGCGTTGACATAAGCGGGGGCACAGATACGCAGTATTTT.

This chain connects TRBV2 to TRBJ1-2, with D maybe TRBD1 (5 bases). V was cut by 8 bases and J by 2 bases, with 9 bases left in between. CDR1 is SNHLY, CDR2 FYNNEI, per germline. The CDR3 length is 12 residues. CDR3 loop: CASSSGNYGYTF. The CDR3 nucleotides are TGTGCCAGCTCGTCAGGGAACTATGGCTACACCTTC.

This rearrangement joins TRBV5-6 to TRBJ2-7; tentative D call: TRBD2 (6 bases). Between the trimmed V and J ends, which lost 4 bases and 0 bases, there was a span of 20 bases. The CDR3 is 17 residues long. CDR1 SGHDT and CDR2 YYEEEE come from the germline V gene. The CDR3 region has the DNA TGTGCCAGCAGCCCGGAGGGTGGCAGCCGGATCTCCTACGAGCAGTACTTC. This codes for CASSPEGGSRISYEQYF. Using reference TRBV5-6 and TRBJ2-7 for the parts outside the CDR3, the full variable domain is DAGVTQSPTHLIKTRGQQVTLRCSPKSGHDTVSWYQQALGQGPQFIFQYYEEEERQRGNFPDRFSGHQFPNYSSELNVNALLLGDSALYLCASSPEGGSRISYEQYFGPGTRLTVT.

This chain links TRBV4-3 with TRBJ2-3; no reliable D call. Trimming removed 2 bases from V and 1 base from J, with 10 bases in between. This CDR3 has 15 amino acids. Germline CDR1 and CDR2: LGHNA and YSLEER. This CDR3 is CASSQTRQGTDTQYF. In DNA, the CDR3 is TGCGCCAGCAGCCAAACCCGGCAGGGCACAGATACGCAGTATTTT.

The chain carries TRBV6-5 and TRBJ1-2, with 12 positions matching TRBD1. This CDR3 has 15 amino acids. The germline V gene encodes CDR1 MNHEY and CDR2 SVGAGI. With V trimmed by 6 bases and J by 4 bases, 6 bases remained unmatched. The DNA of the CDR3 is TGTGCCAGCAGGGGGGACAGGGGGCTCGCCTATGGCTACACCTTC. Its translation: CASRGDRGLAYGYTF.

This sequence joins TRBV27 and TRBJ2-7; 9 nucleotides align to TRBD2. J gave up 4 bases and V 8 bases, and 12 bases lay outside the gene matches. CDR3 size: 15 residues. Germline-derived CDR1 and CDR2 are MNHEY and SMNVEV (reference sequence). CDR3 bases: TGTGCCAGCGTCGGTGACGGGACTAGCTTTTACGAGCAGTACTTC. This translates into CASVGDGTSFYEQYF.

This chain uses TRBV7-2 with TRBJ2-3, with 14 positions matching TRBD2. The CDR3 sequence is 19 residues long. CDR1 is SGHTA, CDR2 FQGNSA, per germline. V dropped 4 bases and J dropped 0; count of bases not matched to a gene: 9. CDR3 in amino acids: CASSYPGLAGVVSTDTQYF. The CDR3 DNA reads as TGTGCCAGCAGCTATCCGGGACTAGCGGGAGTTGTTAGCACAGATACGCAGTATTTT.

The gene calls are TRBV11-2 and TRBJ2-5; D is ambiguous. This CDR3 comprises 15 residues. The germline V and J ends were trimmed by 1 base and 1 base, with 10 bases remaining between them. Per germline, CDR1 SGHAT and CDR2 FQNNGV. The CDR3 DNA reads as TGTGCCAGCAGCTTAGGGTATACACGCCAAGAGACCCAGTACTTC. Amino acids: CASSLGYTRQETQYF.

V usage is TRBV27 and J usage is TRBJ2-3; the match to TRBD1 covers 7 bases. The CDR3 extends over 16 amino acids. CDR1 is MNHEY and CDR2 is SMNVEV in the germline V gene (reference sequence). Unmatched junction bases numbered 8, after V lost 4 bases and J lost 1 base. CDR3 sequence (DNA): TGTGCCAGCAGTTCCCTTGGGACAGCTCGCACAGATACGCAGTATTTT. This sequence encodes CASSSLGTARTDTQYF.

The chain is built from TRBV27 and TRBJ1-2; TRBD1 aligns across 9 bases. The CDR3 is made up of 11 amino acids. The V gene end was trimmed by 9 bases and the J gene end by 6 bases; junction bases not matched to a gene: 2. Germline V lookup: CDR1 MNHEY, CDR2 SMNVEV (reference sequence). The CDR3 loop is CASTGGDGYTF. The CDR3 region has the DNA TGTGCCAGTACAGGGGGCGATGGCTACACCTTC.

In DNA, the CDR3 is TGTGCCTGGTGCGCGTCAGGTGGTGCTGAAGCTTTCTTT. Encoded protein: CAWCASGGAEAFF. This sequence joins TRBV30 and TRBJ1-1; no firm D call. The CDR3 has 13 residues. Germline CDR1 is GTSNPN and CDR2 is SVGIG (reference sequence). The V gene lost 5 bases and the J gene lost 6 bases, with 16 bases spanning the gap.

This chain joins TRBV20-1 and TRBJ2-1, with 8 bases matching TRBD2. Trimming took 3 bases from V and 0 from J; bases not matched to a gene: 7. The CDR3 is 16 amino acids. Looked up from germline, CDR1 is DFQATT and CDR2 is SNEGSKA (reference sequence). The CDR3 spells CSASVAGWPSYNEQFF. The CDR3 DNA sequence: TGCAGTGCTAGTGTAGCGGGATGGCCCTCCTACAATGAGCAGTTCTTC.

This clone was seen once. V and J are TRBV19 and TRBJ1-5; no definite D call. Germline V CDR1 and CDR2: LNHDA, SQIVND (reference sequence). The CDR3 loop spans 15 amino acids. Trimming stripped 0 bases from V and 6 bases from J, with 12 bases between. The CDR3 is CASSIERLSTQPQHF. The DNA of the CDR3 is TGTGCCAGTAGTATAGAGCGCCTATCTACTCAGCCCCAGCATTTT.

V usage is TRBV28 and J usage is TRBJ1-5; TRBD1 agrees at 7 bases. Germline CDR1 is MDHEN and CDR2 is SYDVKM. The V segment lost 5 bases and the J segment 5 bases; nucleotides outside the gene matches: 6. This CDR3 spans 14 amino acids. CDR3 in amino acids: CASSRGGSHQPQHF. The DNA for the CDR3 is TGTGCCAGCAGTCGAGGGGGCTCCCATCAGCCCCAGCATTTT.

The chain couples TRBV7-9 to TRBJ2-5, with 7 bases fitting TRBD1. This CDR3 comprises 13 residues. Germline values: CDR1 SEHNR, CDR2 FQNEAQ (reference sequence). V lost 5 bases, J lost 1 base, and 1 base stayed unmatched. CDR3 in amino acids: CASSRDSQETQYF. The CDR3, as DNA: TGTGCCAGCAGCCGGGACAGCCAAGAGACCCAGTACTTC. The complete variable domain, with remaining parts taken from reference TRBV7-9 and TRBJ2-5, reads DTGVSQNPRHKITKRGQNVTFRCDPISEHNRLYWYRQTLGQGPEFLTYFQNEAQLEKSRLLSDRFSAERPKGSFSTLEIQRTEQGDSAMYLCASSRDSQETQYFGPGTRLLVL.